These T cell receptor beta chains were read from a single sample in a study of blood T cells in healthy people across ages. From the 5' RACE reads, TCRdb called clonotypes with MiXCR, one entry per CDR3 protein. The data show about 840,000 distinct CDR3 sequences, under 35% seen once. The same specimen was also included in a second study, on T cells of mothers and their children.

The sequenced sample consisted of blood. Source of these receptors: a middle-aged woman in good health. Both conserved end residues are trimmed from each CDR3. Fields, in order: clone size, J gene, V gene, CDR3 protein. Size is stated for part of the rows, as once, few or many counts, or as a class when the clone is expanded.

>few|TRBJ2-7|TRBV20-1
SARSSGGRNEQY
>few|TRBJ1-2|TRBV28
ASISGEGSYGYT
>.|TRBJ2-2|TRBV20-1
SASGTDTGELF
>once|TRBJ1-4|TRBV5-1
ASSLQAISYNEQFFGPGYEKLF
>few|TRBJ1-4|TRBV4-1
ASSLTGTEDEKLF
>many|TRBJ2-7|TRBV12-3/TRBV12-4
ASSFEVVGYEQY
>.|TRBJ1-4|TRBV6-4
ASSALGTNEKLF
>few|TRBJ1-1|TRBV5-1
ASSPTGRDTEAF
>many|TRBJ1-1|TRBV27
ASNKWGGMNTEAF
>few|TRBJ2-3|TRBV9
ASSVESGGTDTQY
>.|TRBJ2-5|TRBV15
ATSRDGQGTQETQY
>many|TRBJ2-1|TRBV5-1
ASSSGGEQF
>few|TRBJ1-4|TRBV27
ASSSTIYREGEEKLF
>.|TRBJ1-3|TRBV7-2
ASSLGTGSTIY
>.|TRBJ2-5|TRBV28
ASSFLPLAGGLETQY
>few|TRBJ2-3|TRBV5-1
ASSLEGTQNTDTQY
>few|TRBJ1-2|TRBV2
ASTIDRGYGYT
>many|TRBJ2-7|TRBV6-6
ASSYRTASYEQY
>.|TRBJ1-1|TRBV12-3/TRBV12-4
ASSLLGRVSTEAF
>.|TRBJ2-1|TRBV7-2
ASSSGAGRYNEQF
>few|TRBJ1-2|TRBV20-1
SARPGGQGGYGYT
>few|TRBJ1-5|TRBV7-2
ASSSDISNQPQH
>.|TRBJ2-3|TRBV9
ASSPETLSTDTQY
>.|TRBJ2-7|TRBV12-3/TRBV12-4
ASSDSVRAYEQY
>.|TRBJ2-2|TRBV7-9
ASSLAWEGTNTGELF
>.|TRBJ2-7|TRBV19
ASSRTSGGPFSYEQY
>.|TRBJ1-6|TRBV20-1
SVHGAYNSPLH
>few|TRBJ2-3|TRBV2
ASSGENLSKQY
>.|TRBJ2-5|TRBV27
ASSLRRGQYQETQY
>few|TRBJ2-1|TRBV7-8
ASSRSRLAGGRKF
>.|TRBJ1-2|TRBV24-1
ATSDLRAGPNYGYT
>many|TRBJ2-5|TRBV20-1
SAVTRGRLETQY
>many|TRBJ2-7|TRBV28
ASTVKGPPYEQY
>few|TRBJ2-3|TRBV4-1
ASSQEGLGAGDTQY
>.|TRBJ1-1|TRBV7-9
ACSVGAANTEAF
>many|TRBJ2-6|TRBV12-3/TRBV12-4
ATRQGANSGANVLT
>.|TRBJ1-1|TRBV20-1
SAKDRVGTEAF
>few|TRBJ1-5|TRBV4-1
ASSQDGLNLGNQPQH
>.|TRBJ1-2|TRBV3-1
ASNQEGQGRNGYT
>.|TRBJ1-2|TRBV30
AWSVKDRGANYGYT
>few|TRBJ1-6|TRBV29-1
SVETGINSPLH
>few|TRBJ1-6|TRBV19
ASSTGQNNSPLH
>.|TRBJ1-2|TRBV20-1
SARRGQTHGYT
>many|TRBJ2-1|TRBV20-1
SASQQYNEQF